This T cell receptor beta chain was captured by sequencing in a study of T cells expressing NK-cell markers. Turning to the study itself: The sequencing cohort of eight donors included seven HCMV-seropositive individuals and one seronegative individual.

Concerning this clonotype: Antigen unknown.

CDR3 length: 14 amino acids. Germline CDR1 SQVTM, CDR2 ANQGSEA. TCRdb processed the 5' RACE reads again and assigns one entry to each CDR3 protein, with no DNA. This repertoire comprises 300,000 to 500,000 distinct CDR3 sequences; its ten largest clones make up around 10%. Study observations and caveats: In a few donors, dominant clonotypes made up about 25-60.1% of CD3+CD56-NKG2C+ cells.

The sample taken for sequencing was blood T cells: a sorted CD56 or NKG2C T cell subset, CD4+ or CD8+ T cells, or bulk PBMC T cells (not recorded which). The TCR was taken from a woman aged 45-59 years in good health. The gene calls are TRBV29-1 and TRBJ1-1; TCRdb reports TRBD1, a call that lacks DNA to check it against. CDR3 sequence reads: CSVAGGGGGTEAFF. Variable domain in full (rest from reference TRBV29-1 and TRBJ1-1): SAVISQKPSRDICQRGTSLTIQCQVDSQVTMMFWYRQQPGQSLTLIATANQGSEATYESGFVIDKFPISRPNLTFSTLTVSNMSPEDSSIYLCSVAGGGGGTEAFFGQGTRLTVV.